This T cell receptor beta chain was observed in a study of shared clonotypes between healthy human individuals. Study-level findings and limits: Sampling involved blood alone; tissue repertoires likely differ.

Assay used: immunoSEQ multiplex PCR; TCRdb lists only in-frame clones, some missing. The data hold roughly 1,500,000 clones, with just under 99% observed a single time. As to this clone: Antigen specificity is unknown.

The CDR3 is 17 residues long. V shed 0 bases and J shed 0 bases, with 11 bases lying between them. Per germline, CDR1 LGHNA and CDR2 YSLEER. CD4+ cells yielded CD45RA+ naive and CD45RA-negative memory subsets. The sample taken for sequencing was naive CD4+ T cells sorted from blood. Documented subset: CD45RA+ positively selected. V usage is TRBV4-3 and J usage is TRBJ2-2, with TRBD2 as a possible D gene (5 bases). This clonotype was sampled from a man aged 30 to 45 in good health. The CDR3 DNA sequence: TGCGCCAGCAGCCAAGATAAGCTAGCCTCGAACACCGGGGAGCTGTTTTTT. It translates to CASSQDKLASNTGELFF.